This TCR beta chain was sequenced for a study of regulatory T cells in long-lasting Graves disease (dated by TCRdb to about 2021). Notes on the research overall: To count as having persistent Graves' disease, a patient had to have received antithyroid drug treatment for over 5 years with TSH receptor autoantibodies remaining persistently positive. This study used TCR sequencing and RNA sequencing of peripheral blood to compare persistent Graves' disease patients against newly diagnosed Graves' disease patients. The study was conducted in China and was registered as a clinical trial. A total of roughly 33 samples were covered by TCR sequencing, comprising approximately 13 persistent and around 20 newly diagnosed Graves' disease patients. On average, persistent Graves' disease patients in the clinical cohort had been on antithyroid drugs for approximately 10 years.

V is cut by 5 bases and J by 1 base, and the space between the germline ends is 8 bases. Its CDR3 holds 12 amino acids, cysteine through phenylalanine. Only the CDR3 part of the read is kept: 36 bases, read in frame from the first base. The CDR1 and CDR2 encoded by the germline V gene (reference sequence) are GTSNPN and SVGIG. Details on this clonotype: Its cognate antigen has yet to be identified. No quality values exist for individual bases; no much larger clone is one base distant.

Library creation used multiplex PCR. Sequencer: Illumina HiSeq 4000. iRepertoire HTBI primers and Arm-PCR amplification of CDR3 regions were used to construct TCR beta libraries. PCR products were gel purified before sequencing. In the source study's methods: A total of 62 TRBV and under 15 TRBJ segments were identified across samples and were used for gene usage analysis of CDR3 amino acid clonotypes. Filtered high-quality paired reads were merged into contigs using COPE and FqMerger. Contigs were aligned with BLAST to IMGT TRBV, TRBD and TRBJ reference genes, and CDR3 was defined per IMGT. Clonotypes above 0.1% frequency were classified as highly expanded clones. Shannon entropy was used to measure repertoire diversity, and the Gini coefficient was used to measure V-J evenness. A clonotype found in more than one individual was treated as public. The public sequencing data were trimmed at Q25 with fastp and processed into clonotypes with MiXCR by TCRdb, which kept only in-frame beta chains. Rows are combined by CDR3 protein, so each entry shows the most common genes and DNA. TCRdb's processing, not the authors' own work, is the source of the V and J calls. The sample table holds under 500,000 distinct CDR3 sequences, of which around 20% were seen once. Of the sample, roughly 8% is held by the ten largest clones.

The time point label corresponds to: persistent/refractory GD, antithyroid drugs over 5 years with positive TRAb. For both TCR sequencing and RNA sequencing, RNA was extracted from PBMCs in TRIzol. Graves' disease was diagnosed according to American Thyroid Association guidelines. Patients were recruited from an endocrinology department in Xi'an, China. Each patient gave around 9.2 milliliters of peripheral blood, collected in an EDTA anticoagulant tube. PBMCs were isolated by Ficoll Paque Plus density gradient separation without further T cell sorting. An Agilent 2100 Bioanalyzer and agarose gel were used to assess RNA quality, and a NanoDrop 2000 was used to measure RNA concentration. What the study reported, not specific to this receptor: Compared with newly diagnosed patients, persistent Graves' disease patients had lower TCR Shannon entropy and fewer highly expanded clones, which suggests clonal expansion. The small sample size was acknowledged by the authors as a limitation that may reduce accuracy. TRBV28, TRBJ1-2 and TRBJ2-5 were preferentially used in persistent disease, while TRBV20-1 and TRBJ2-1 were favored in newly diagnosed disease. Only the TCR beta chain was sequenced and analyzed. Only peripheral blood was studied, because thyroid tissue, the primary lesion, was inaccessible. More public clonotypes were shared among persistent patients (more than 2,500) than among newly diagnosed patients (more than 950).

The TCR originated in a female donor with Graves disease. The chain uses TRBV30 and TRBJ2-5, and the D gene may be TRBD1, 6 bases matching. This specimen consisted of peripheral blood mononuclear cells (PBMCs), obtained when the disease was refractory, from a patient treated with antithyroid drugs. The nucleotide sequence is TGTGCCTGGGGACAGCTCCAAGAGACCCAGTACTTC. This encodes CAWGQLQETQYF.